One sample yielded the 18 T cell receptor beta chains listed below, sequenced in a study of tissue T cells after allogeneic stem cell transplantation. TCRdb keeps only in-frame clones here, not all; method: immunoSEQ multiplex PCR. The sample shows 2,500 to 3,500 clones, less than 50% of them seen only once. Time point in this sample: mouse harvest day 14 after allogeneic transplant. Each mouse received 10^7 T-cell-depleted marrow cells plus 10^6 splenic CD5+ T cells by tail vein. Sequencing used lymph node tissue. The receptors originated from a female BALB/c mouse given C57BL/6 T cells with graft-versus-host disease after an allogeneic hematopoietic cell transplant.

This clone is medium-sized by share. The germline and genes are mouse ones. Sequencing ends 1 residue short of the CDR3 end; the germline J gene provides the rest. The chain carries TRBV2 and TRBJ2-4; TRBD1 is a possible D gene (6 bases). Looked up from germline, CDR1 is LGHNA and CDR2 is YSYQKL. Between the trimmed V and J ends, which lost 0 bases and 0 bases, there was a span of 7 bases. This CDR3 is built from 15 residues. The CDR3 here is CASSQDRGSQNTLYF. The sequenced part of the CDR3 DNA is TGTGCCAGCAGCCAAGACAGGGGCAGTCAAAACACCTTGTAC.

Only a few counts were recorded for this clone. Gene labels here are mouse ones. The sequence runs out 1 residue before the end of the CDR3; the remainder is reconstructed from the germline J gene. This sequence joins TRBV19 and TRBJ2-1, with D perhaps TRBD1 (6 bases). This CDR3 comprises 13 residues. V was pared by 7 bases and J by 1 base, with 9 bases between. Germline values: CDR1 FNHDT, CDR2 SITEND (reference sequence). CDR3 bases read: TGTGCCAGCTTGGGACAAAACTATGCTGAGCAGTTC. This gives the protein CASLGQNYAEQF. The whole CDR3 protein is CASLGQNYAEQFF.

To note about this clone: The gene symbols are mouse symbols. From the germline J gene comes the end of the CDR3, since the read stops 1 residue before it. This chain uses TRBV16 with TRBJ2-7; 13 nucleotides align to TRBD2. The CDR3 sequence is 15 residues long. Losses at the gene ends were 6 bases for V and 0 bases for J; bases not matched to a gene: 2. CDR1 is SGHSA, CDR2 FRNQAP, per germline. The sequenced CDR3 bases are TGTGCAAGCAGTGGGACTGGGGGGGTCTCCTATGAACAGTAC. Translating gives CASSGTGGVSYEQY. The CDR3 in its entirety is CASSGTGGVSYEQYF. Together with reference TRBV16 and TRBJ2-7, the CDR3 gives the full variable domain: NAGVIQTPRHKVTGKGQEATLWCEPISGHSAVFWYRQTIVQGLEFLTYFRNQAPIDDSGMPKERFSAQMPNQSHSTLKIQSTQPQDSAVYLCASSGTGGVSYEQYFGPGTRLTVL.

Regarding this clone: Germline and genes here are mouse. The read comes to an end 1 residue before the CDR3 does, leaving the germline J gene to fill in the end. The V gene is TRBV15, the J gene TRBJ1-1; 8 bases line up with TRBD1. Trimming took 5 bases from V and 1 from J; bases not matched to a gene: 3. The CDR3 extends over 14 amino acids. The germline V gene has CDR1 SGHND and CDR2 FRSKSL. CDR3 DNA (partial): TGTGCCAGCAGTAGACAGGGGAGGAACACAGAAGTCTTC. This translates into CASSRQGRNTEVF. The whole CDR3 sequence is CASSRQGRNTEVFF.

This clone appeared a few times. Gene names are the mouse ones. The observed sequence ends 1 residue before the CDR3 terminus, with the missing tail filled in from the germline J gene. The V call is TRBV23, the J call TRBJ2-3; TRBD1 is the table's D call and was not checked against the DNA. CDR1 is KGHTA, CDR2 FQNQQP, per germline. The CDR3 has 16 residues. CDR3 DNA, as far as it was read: TGCTCCAGCAGTCAATCGGGACAGGGCCGTGCAGAAACGCTGTAT. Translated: CSSSQSGQGRAETLY. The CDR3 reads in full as CSSSQSGQGRAETLYF. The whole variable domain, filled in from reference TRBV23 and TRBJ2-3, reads DAAVTQKPRYLIKMKGQEAEMKCIPEKGHTAVFWYQQKQSKELKFLIYFQNQQPLDQIDMVKERFSAVCPSSSLCSLGIRTCEAEDSALYLCSSSQSGQGRAETLYFGSGTRLTVL.

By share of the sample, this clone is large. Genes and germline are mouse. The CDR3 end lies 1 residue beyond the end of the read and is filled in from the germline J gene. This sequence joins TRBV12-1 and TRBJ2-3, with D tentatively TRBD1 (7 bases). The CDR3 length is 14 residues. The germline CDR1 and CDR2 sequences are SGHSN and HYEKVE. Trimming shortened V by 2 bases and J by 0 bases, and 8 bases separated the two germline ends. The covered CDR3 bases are TGTGCCAGCTCTCAGGGGGCTAGTGCAGAAACGCTGTAT. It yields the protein CASSQGASAETLY. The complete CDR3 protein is CASSQGASAETLYF.

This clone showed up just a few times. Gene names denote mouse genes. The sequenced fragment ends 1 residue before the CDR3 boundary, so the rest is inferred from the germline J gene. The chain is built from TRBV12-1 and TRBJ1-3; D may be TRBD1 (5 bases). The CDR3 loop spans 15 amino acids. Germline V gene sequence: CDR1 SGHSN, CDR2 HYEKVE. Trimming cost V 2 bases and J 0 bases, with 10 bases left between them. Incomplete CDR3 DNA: TGTGCCAGCTCTCCTCAAGGGGCTTCTGGAAATACGCTCTAT. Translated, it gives CASSPQGASGNTLY. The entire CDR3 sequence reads CASSPQGASGNTLYF.

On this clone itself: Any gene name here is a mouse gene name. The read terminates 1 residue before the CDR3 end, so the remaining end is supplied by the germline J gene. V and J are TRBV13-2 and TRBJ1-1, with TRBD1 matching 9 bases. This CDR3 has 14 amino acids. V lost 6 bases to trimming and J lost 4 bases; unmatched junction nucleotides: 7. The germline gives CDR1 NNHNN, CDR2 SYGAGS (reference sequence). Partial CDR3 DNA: TGTGCCAGCGCCCTACACAGGGGGCGCACAGAAGTCTTC. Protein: CASALHRGRTEVF. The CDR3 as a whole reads CASALHRGRTEVFF.

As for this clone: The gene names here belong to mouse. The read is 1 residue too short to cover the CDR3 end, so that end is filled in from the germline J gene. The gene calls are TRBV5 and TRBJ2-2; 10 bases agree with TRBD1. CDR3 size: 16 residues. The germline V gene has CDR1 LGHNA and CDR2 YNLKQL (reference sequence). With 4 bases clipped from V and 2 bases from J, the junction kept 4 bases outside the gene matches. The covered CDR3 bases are TGTGCCAGCAGCCCCCGGACAGGGGGGAACACCGGGCAGCTCTAC. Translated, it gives CASSPRTGGNTGQLY. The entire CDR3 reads CASSPRTGGNTGQLYF.

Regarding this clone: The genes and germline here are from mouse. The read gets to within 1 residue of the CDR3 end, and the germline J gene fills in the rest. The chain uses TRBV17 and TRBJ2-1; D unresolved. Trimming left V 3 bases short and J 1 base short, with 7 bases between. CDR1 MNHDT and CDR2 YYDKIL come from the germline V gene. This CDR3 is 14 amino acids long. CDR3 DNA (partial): TGTGCTAGCAGTAGGTGGGAAAACTATGCTGAGCAGTTC. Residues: CASSRWENYAEQF. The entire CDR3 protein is CASSRWENYAEQFF.

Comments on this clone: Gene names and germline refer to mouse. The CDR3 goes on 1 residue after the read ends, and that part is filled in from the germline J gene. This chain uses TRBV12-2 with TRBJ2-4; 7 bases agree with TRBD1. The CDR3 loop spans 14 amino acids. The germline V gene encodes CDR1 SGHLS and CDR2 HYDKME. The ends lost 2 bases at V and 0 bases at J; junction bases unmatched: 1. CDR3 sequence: CASSRQGSQNTLYF. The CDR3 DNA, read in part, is TGTGCCAGCTCTCGACAGGGTAGTCAAAACACCTTGTAC.

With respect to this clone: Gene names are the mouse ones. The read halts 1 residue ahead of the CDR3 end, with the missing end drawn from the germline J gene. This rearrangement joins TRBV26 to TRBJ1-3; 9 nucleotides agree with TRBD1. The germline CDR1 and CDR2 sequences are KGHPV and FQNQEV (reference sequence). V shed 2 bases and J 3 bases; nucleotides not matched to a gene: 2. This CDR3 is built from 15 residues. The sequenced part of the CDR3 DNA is TGTGCCAGCAGTCTGGACAGGGGGGGTGGAAATACGCTCTAT. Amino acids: CASSLDRGGGNTLY. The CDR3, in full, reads CASSLDRGGGNTLYF.

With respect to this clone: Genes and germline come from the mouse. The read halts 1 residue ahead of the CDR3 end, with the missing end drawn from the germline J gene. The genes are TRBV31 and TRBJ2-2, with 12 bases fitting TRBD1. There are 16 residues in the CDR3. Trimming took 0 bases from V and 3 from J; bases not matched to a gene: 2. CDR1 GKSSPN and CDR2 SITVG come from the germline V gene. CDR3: CAWSLGDRGHTGQLYF. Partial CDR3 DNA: TGTGCCTGGAGTCTAGGGGACAGGGGGCACACCGGGCAGCTCTAC.

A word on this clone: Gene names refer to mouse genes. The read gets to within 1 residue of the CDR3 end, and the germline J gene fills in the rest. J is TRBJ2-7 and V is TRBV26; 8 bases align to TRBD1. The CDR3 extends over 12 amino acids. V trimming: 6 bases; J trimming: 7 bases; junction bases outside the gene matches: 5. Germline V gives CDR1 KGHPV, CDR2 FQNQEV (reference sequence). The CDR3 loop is CASSGRGREQYF. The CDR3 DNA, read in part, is TGTGCCAGCAGCGGCAGGGGGCGAGAACAGTAC.

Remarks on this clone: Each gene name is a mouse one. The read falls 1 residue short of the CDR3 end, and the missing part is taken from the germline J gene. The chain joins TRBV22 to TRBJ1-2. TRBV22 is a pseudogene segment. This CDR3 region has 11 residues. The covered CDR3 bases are TGTGCCAGCCCTCTAAACTCCGACTACACC. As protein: CASPLNSDYT. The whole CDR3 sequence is CASPLNSDYTF.

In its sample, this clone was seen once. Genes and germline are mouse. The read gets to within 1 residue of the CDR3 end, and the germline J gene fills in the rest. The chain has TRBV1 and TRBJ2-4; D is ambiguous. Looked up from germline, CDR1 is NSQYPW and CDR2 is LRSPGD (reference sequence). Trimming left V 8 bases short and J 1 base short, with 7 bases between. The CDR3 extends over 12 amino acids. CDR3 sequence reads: CTCAEGQNTLYF. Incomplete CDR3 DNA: TGCACCTGCGCGGAGGGTCAAAACACCTTGTAC.

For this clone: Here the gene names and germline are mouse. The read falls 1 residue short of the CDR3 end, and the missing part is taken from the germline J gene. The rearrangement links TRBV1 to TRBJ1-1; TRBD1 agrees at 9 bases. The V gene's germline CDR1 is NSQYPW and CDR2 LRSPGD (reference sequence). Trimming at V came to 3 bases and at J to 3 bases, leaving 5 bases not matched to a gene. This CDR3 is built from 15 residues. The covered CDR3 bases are TGCACCTGCAGTGCCCGGGACAGGGCGGACACAGAAGTCTTC. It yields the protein CTCSARDRADTEVF. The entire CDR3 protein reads CTCSARDRADTEVFF.

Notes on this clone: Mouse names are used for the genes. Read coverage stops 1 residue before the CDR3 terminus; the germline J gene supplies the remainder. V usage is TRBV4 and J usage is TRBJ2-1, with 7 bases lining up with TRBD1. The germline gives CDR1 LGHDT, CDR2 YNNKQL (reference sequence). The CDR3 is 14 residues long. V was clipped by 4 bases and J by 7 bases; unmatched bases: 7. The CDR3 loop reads CASSFDRAWAEQFF. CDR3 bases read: TGTGCCAGCAGCTTCGACAGGGCTTGGGCTGAGCAGTTC.